This T cell receptor beta chain was retrieved from a study of vaccination and CD4 T cells after COVID-19. On the study more broadly: Following dose two, a median about 72 days (range 14 to 241) passed before post-vaccine samples were taken. Control cultures used a CEFX viral epitope pool, an HIV-1 Nef peptide pool, or no peptide. Study observations and caveats: Among convalescent patients, a median approximately 90% of reactive clones emerged only after vaccination. Median counts of SARS-CoV-2-reactive clonotypes increased from roughly 21 to 40; this difference was not significant.

Sequencing of the DNA from cultured CD4+ T cells was carried out with the Oncomine TCR Beta short-read assay. Each CDR3 protein gets one entry after TCRdb re-called the PCR reads with MiXCR. Of approximately 24,000 distinct CDR3 sequences in the sample, 40% to 50% were seen once. Deletions cut 7 bases from V and 10 bases from J, with 13 bases between. This CDR3 contains 10 residues. Per germline, CDR1 DFQATT and CDR2 SNEGSKA (reference sequence). In regard to this clonotype: Antigen unknown.

Time point: late sampling 161 to 241 days after vaccination in a few convalescent patients. Treatment meaning: approximately 9-day PBMC culture with coronavirus spike peptide pools or control peptides (ViraFEST assay). The sequencing here drew on CD4+ T cells from blood, cultured in vitro, taken about 7 months after SARS-CoV-2 vaccination. The gene calls are TRBV20-1 and TRBJ2-5, with D possibly TRBD2 on 5 matching bases. The sequence was collected from a human donor who had recovered from COVID-19. CDR3 sequence reads: CSVGRGLQYF. CDR3 nucleotides: TGCAGTGTAGGTAGAGGGCTCCAGTACTTC.